The 11 T cell receptor beta chains reported below all come from one sample, sequenced in a study of blood T cells in healthy people across ages. A second 7 to 11 cycle PCR used barcoded and J-beta primers. TCRdb recomputed calls from the 5' RACE reads with MiXCR, one row per CDR3 protein. The sample lists roughly 1,800,000 distinct CDR3 sequences, around 48% occurring once. The sequencing input was blood. All receptors come from a woman between 40 and 55 years old in good health.

This clonotype was detected a few times. The V gene is TRBV7-8, the J gene TRBJ2-1; D may be TRBD2 (6 bases). The germline V gene encodes CDR1 SGHVS and CDR2 FQNEAQ. Deletions cut 1 base from V and 5 bases from J, with 21 bases between. This CDR3 is built from 18 residues. CDR3 DNA sequence: TGTGCCAGCAGCTTAGACGGCGGGGACCGCGGGCCCGACAATGAGCAGTTCTTC. Translating it yields CASSLDGGDRGPDNEQFF.

The V call is TRBV6-4, the J call TRBJ1-1; TRBD1 matches at 8 bases. Trimming cost V 4 bases and J 3 bases; bases outside gene matches: 10. Germline-derived CDR1 and CDR2 are MRHNA and SNTAGT. The CDR3 spans 16 residues. The CDR3: CASSAPQGASDTEAFF. As DNA, the CDR3 is TGTGCCAGCAGTGCGCCCCAGGGGGCATCGGACACTGAAGCTTTCTTT.

In its sample, this clonotype was seen a few times. The rearrangement uses TRBV7-2 and TRBJ2-3; D may be TRBD1 (6 bases). CDR3 length: 16 amino acids. Between the trimmed V and J ends, which lost 1 base and 5 bases, there was a span of 16 bases. Germline CDR1 is SGHTA and CDR2 is FQGNSA. In DNA form, the CDR3 reads TGTGCCAGCAGCTTAGACTCCTCAGGGGTAGTAGATACGCAGTATTTT. As protein: CASSLDSSGVVDTQYF.

This clonotype was observed a handful of times. CDR3 region: CASSYARDRSKRDTQYF. Written as DNA, the CDR3 is TGTGCCAGCAGTTACGCCCGGGACAGGTCGAAGAGAGATACGCAGTATTTT. The gene calls are TRBV6-2 or TRBV6-3 and TRBJ2-3; 8 bases agree with TRBD1. The V segment lost 2 bases and the J segment 5 bases; nucleotides outside the gene matches: 12. There are 17 residues in the CDR3. Germline values: CDR1 MNHEY, CDR2 SVGEGT.

This clonotype has just a few counts. V usage is TRBV5-1 and J usage is TRBJ2-1; TRBD1 matches at 8 bases. Per the germline V gene, CDR1 is SGHRS and CDR2 is YFSETQ. There are 17 residues in the CDR3. J gave up 7 bases and V 0 bases, and 12 bases lay outside the gene matches. CDR3 sequence: CASSLDPAGGLMNEQFF. The CDR3 DNA reads as TGCGCCAGCAGCTTGGATCCCGCAGGGGGCTTGATGAATGAGCAGTTCTTC.

This clonotype was seen only a few times. The chain's CDR3 is CSAEGTSGVEQFF. CDR3 in DNA: TGCAGTGCTGAGGGGACTAGCGGGGTCGAGCAGTTCTTC. The rearrangement joins TRBV20-1 to TRBJ2-1; 13 positions agree with TRBD2. Germline V lookup: CDR1 DFQATT, CDR2 SNEGSKA (reference sequence). CDR3 length: 13 residues. J was trimmed by 10 bases and V by 5 bases; bases with no gene match: 5.

This clonotype was recorded only once. The rearrangement joins TRBV27 to TRBJ1-5, with D uncertain. The V and J ends lost 6 bases and 0 bases respectively, with 6 bases between them. CDR1 is MNHEY and CDR2 is SMNVEV in the germline V gene (reference sequence). The CDR3 runs to 13 residues. CDR3 DNA sequence: TGTGCCAGCAGGGAGGATAGCAATCAGCCCCAGCATTTT. Protein: CASREDSNQPQHF.

This clonotype was seen more than once but under ten times. V and J are TRBV6-2 or TRBV6-3 and TRBJ2-1; TRBD2 agrees at 8 bases. The V segment lost 7 bases and the J segment 6 bases; nucleotides outside the gene matches: 5. This CDR3 is 13 amino acids long. The germline CDR1 and CDR2 sequences are MNHEY and SVGEGT. In DNA, the CDR3 is TGTGCCAGCAAGCGGGGGCCTCCCAATGAGCAGTTCTTC. It encodes CASKRGPPNEQFF.

This rearrangement joins TRBV13 to TRBJ2-7; unclear D gene. Per germline, CDR1 PRHDT and CDR2 FYEKMQ (reference sequence). The germline V and J ends were trimmed by 0 bases and 3 bases, with 9 bases remaining between them. The CDR3 loop spans 14 amino acids. CDR3 residues: CASSLGNKVYEQYF. The CDR3 nucleotides are TGTGCCAGCAGCTTAGGTAATAAGGTCTACGAGCAGTACTTC.

The rearrangement joins TRBV14 to TRBJ2-1; possible D gene TRBD2, 6 bases. The CDR3 covers 16 residues. Germline CDR1 and CDR2: SGHDN and FVKESK. V was pared by 4 bases and J by 8 bases, with 21 bases between. CDR3 protein: CASSRGDRALGDEQFF. The CDR3, as DNA: TGTGCCAGCAGCCGGGGGGACCGTGCCTTAGGCGATGAGCAGTTCTTC. Complete variable domain (other parts from reference TRBV14 and TRBJ2-1): EAGVTQFPSHSVIEKGQTVTLRCDPISGHDNLYWYRRVMGKEIKFLLHFVKESKQDESGMPNNRFLAERTGGTYSTLKVQPAELEDSGVYFCASSRGDRALGDEQFFGPGTRLTVL.

The chain carries TRBV25-1 and TRBJ2-5, with D perhaps TRBD2 (6 bases). CDR3 length equals 14 residues. Trimming stripped 2 bases from V and 3 bases from J, with 10 bases between. Germline CDR1 and CDR2: MGHDK and SYGVNS. CDR3 residues: CASSEVREKETQYF. The DNA of the CDR3 is TGTGCCAGCAGTGAAGTGCGGGAAAAAGAGACCCAGTACTTC.